What follows are 29 T cell receptor beta chains derived from one specimen sequenced in a study of T cell repertoires in cytomegalovirus infection. TCRdb analysed the reads with MiXCR anew, one entry per CDR3 protein. The sample comprises more than 400,000 distinct CDR3 sequences, about 30% of which are singletons, and about 13% rests with the top ten. The sequenced material came from PBMCs. These receptors all stem from a human donor in good health (CMV status not recorded). Some clones in this sample may be carry-over from other donors' samples.

This chain joins TRBV27 and TRBJ1-6; 9 nucleotides match TRBD1. CDR3 size: 15 residues. Trimming at V came to 2 bases and at J to 8 bases, leaving 4 bases not matched to a gene. CDR1 MNHEY and CDR2 SMNVEV come from the germline V gene (reference sequence). CDR3 region: CASSLTGTGYSPLHF. As DNA, the CDR3 is TGTGCCAGCAGTTTAACCGGGACAGGGTATTCACCCCTCCACTTT.

The J gene is TRBJ1-2, the V gene TRBV30; D not resolved. V was shortened by 4 bases and J by 0 bases, with 12 bases between the two germline ends. This CDR3 region has 14 residues. Germline V CDR1 and CDR2: GTSNPN, SVGIG (reference sequence). As DNA, the CDR3 is TGTGCCTGGAATTTTGGGGAGACTAACTATGGCTACACCTTC. This gives the protein CAWNFGETNYGYTF.

The chain joins TRBV30 to TRBJ1-4; D is possibly TRBD1 (6 bases). Germline loops: CDR1 GTSNPN, CDR2 SVGIG (reference sequence). V lost 4 bases and J lost 10, with 13 bases in between. CDR3 length equals 12 residues. The chain's CDR3 is CAWTGGSGKLFF. CDR3 DNA sequence: TGTGCCTGGACGGGGGGCTCAGGAAAACTGTTTTTT.

This rearrangement joins TRBV4-1 to TRBJ2-7; perhaps D is TRBD1 or TRBD2 (5 bases each). CDR1 and CDR2 from the germline V gene are MGHRA and YSYEKL. The CDR3 totals 16 residues. V lost 4 bases and J 6 bases, leaving 22 bases between the germline ends. The CDR3 is CASSPSGSGPWGEQYF. In nucleotides, the CDR3 is TGCGCCAGCAGCCCATCCGGGTCGGGACCTTGGGGCGAGCAGTACTTC.

The chain combines TRBV7-2 with TRBJ1-2, with D possibly being TRBD1 (5 bases). There are 16 residues in the CDR3. CDR1 and CDR2 (germline): SGHTA, FQGNSA. V lost 5 bases to trimming and J lost 7 bases, with 23 bases between them. The CDR3 spells CASSRLGQGLNIGYTF. DNA of the CDR3: TGTGCCAGCAGCCGCCTAGGGCAGGGATTAAACATTGGCTACACCTTC.

Of note for this clonotype: Sequence at one end of the junction differs from germline and may be a read error. The chain couples TRBV4-1 to TRBJ2-7; 14 bases align to TRBD2. Germline CDR1 MGHRA, CDR2 YSYEKL. CDR3 length: 16 residues. CDR3 loop: CASSQEGLAGVYGQYF. The CDR3 DNA sequence: TGCGCCAGCAGCCAAGAGGGACTAGCGGGAGTCTACGGGCAGTACTTC.

The chain carries TRBV5-4 and TRBJ2-3; TRBD2 aligns across 13 bases. V gave up 0 bases and J gave up 5 bases; unmatched junction bases: 6. CDR3 length: 17 amino acids. Germline V gene data show CDR1 as SGHNT and CDR2 as YYREEE (reference sequence). This CDR3 is CASSLDWTSGSIDTQYF. The CDR3 DNA reads TGTGCCAGCAGCTTGGATTGGACTAGCGGGAGTATAGATACGCAGTATTTT.

In this sample, this clonotype turned up many times. The chain has TRBV7-9 and TRBJ1-6; 9 positions match TRBD1. Germline CDR1 reads SEHNR; CDR2 reads FQNEAQ (reference sequence). This CDR3 is built from 19 residues. The V segment lost 3 bases and the J segment 2 bases; nucleotides outside the gene matches: 11. In DNA form, the CDR3 reads TGTGCCAGCAGCTTCGTCCCGGGACAGGGACCGGCCTATAATTCACCCCTCCACTTT. Translated, it gives CASSFVPGQGPAYNSPLHF.

V and J are TRBV6-6 and TRBJ2-1, with 8 positions matching TRBD2. The CDR3 has 20 residues. Germline V CDR1 and CDR2: MNHNY, SVGAGI (reference sequence). The J segment lost 0 bases and the V segment lost 6 bases, leaving 19 bases of the junction unmatched. CDR3 nucleotide sequence: TGTGCCAGCAGCCGGACCGTCCGGGGGGGAGCCCGGAGCTCCTACAATGAGCAGTTCTTC. It is translated as CASSRTVRGGARSSYNEQFF.

The chain employs TRBV18 and TRBJ2-3; 8 bases map to TRBD1. V shed 3 bases and J 2 bases; nucleotides not matched to a gene: 7. The CDR3 has 16 residues. Germline-derived CDR1 and CDR2 are KGHSH and LQKENI. The CDR3 loop reads CASSPGQGIITDTQYF. CDR3 nucleotides: TGTGCCAGCTCACCCGGACAGGGAATAATCACAGATACGCAGTATTTT.

This clonotype was observed a few times. CDR3 protein: CASSLNAGRSADTQYF. CDR3 sequence (DNA): TGTGCCAGCAGTTTAAATGCAGGGCGCTCCGCAGATACGCAGTATTTT. The rearrangement joins TRBV27 to TRBJ2-3, with D tentatively TRBD1 (5 bases). V was clipped by 2 bases and J by 4 bases, with 16 bases between them. Germline V gene data show CDR1 as MNHEY and CDR2 as SMNVEV (reference sequence). The CDR3 has 16 amino acids.

The rearrangement uses TRBV20-1 and TRBJ2-1; D possibly corresponds to TRBD2 (6 bases). Germline V gives CDR1 DFQATT, CDR2 SNEGSKA (reference sequence). V was pared by 6 bases and J by 6 bases, with 15 bases between. This CDR3 is built from 13 residues. The CDR3 sequence: CSAPSPGANEQFF. CDR3 DNA: TGCAGTGCCCCGAGTCCGGGAGCCAATGAGCAGTTCTTC.

This clonotype was found a few times. This rearrangement joins TRBV7-3 to TRBJ1-6; tentative D call: TRBD1 (5 bases). This CDR3 comprises 13 residues. Trimming removed 0 bases from V and 13 bases from J, with 10 bases in between. Germline V CDR1 and CDR2: SGHTA, FQGTGA. The CDR3 DNA sequence: TGTGCCAGCAGCTTAACGGGGGGTGAGCCCCTCCACTTT. Its protein product is CASSLTGGEPLHF.

The table lists this clonotype with a few counts. The chain recombines TRBV6-6 with TRBJ1-3; TRBD1 is a possible D gene (5 bases). V was cut by 5 bases and J by 2 bases, with 13 bases left in between. This CDR3 contains 15 residues. CDR1 is MNHNY and CDR2 is SVGAGI in the germline V gene (reference sequence). CDR3 sequence reads: CASSPGEFAGNTIYF. In DNA form, the CDR3 reads TGTGCCAGCAGTCCGGGGGAGTTTGCTGGAAACACCATATATTTT.

Many counts were recorded for this clonotype. The V gene is TRBV7-2, the J gene TRBJ2-5; a weak D match, TRBD2 (6 bases). The CDR3 covers 15 residues. Germline CDR1 SGHTA, CDR2 FQGNSA. The V gene lost 5 bases and the J gene lost 6 bases, with 19 bases spanning the gap. The CDR3 nucleotides read TGTGCCAGCAGCCGCCCCGGGAGTGCCGGCCAGACCCAGTACTTC. It yields the protein CASSRPGSAGQTQYF.

This clonotype turned up a few times. This rearrangement joins TRBV6-1 to TRBJ1-5; D is ambiguous. The germline V and J ends were trimmed by 4 bases and 0 bases, with 7 bases remaining between them. This CDR3 contains 14 residues. Germline V gene sequence: CDR1 MNHNS, CDR2 SASEGT. The CDR3 region is CASSAEFSNQPQHF. The DNA of the CDR3 is TGTGCCAGCAGTGCGGAATTTAGCAATCAGCCCCAGCATTTT.

This clonotype was detected a few times. This sequence joins TRBV19 and TRBJ1-1; TRBD1 matches 9 bases. From germline, CDR1 is LNHDA and CDR2 SQIVND (reference sequence). This CDR3 contains 14 residues. V was clipped by 8 bases and J by 4 bases; unmatched bases: 8. CDR3 DNA sequence: TGTGCCAGTGTTCGACAGGGGGGTATCACTGAAGCTTTCTTT. Amino acids: CASVRQGGITEAFF.

In its sample, this clonotype was seen many times. V gene TRBV7-2 combines with J gene TRBJ2-1; 7 bases fit TRBD2. This CDR3 region has 16 residues. Germline trimming cut 5 bases from V and 4 bases from J; bases unmatched to any gene: 11. CDR1 is SGHTA and CDR2 is FQGNSA in the germline V gene. The chain's CDR3 is CASSPIAGRVYNEQFF. DNA for the CDR3: TGTGCCAGCAGCCCGATAGCGGGTAGGGTGTACAATGAGCAGTTCTTC.

This chain links TRBV7-2 with TRBJ2-2; TRBD1 or TRBD2 may be the D gene (6 bases each). The CDR3 totals 15 residues. Germline CDR1 SGHTA, CDR2 FQGNSA. V was clipped by 5 bases and J by 4 bases, with 14 bases between them. The CDR3 nucleotides are TGTGCCAGCAGCCGGGGGCCAGTGCGCACCGGGGAGCTGTTTTTT. Protein: CASSRGPVRTGELFF.

The chain couples TRBV4-3 to TRBJ2-2, with D unresolved. From germline, CDR1 is LGHNA and CDR2 YSLEER. The CDR3 contains 16 residues. Trimming shortened V by 3 bases and J by 7 bases, and 18 bases separated the two germline ends. CDR3 amino acids: CASSQGFGIKSGELFF. The CDR3 nucleotides read TGCGCCAGCAGCCAGGGTTTTGGGATAAAGAGCGGGGAGCTGTTTTTT.

The V call is TRBV6-2 or TRBV6-3, the J call TRBJ1-2; the D gene is possibly TRBD1 (5 bases). There are 18 residues in the CDR3. V was cut by 6 bases and J by 3 bases, with 26 bases left in between. CDR1 is MNHEY and CDR2 is SVGEGT in the germline V gene. In DNA form, the CDR3 reads TGTGCCAGCAGCTCCCTCTTTGTGGGAGGGGAAGAAGACTATGGCTACACCTTC. It codes for CASSSLFVGGEEDYGYTF.

This clonotype was observed a few times. The chain couples TRBV7-9 to TRBJ2-1; D gene ambiguous. The V gene lost 6 bases and the J gene lost 6 bases, with 6 bases spanning the gap. The CDR3 has 11 residues. CDR1 is SEHNR, CDR2 FQNEAQ, per germline (reference sequence). The CDR3 DNA is TGTGCCAGCAGACCACTCAATGAGCAGTTCTTC. Its protein product is CASRPLNEQFF.

The table lists this clonotype with a few counts. V is TRBV20-1 and J is TRBJ2-3; no clear D gene. The CDR3 has 13 amino acids. Germline CDR1 and CDR2: DFQATT and SNEGSKA (reference sequence). Trimming removed 4 bases at V and 1 base at J, with 9 bases between. In DNA form, the CDR3 reads TGCAGTGCTATTCCGACGGGCACAGATACGCAGTATTTT. Encoded protein: CSAIPTGTDTQYF.

The CDR3 sequence is CASSIQAGGYNEQFF. The CDR3 DNA sequence: TGTGCCAGTAGTATACAAGCGGGAGGGTACAATGAGCAGTTCTTC. This sequence joins TRBV19 and TRBJ2-1; 10 bases line up with TRBD2. Trimming took 2 bases from V and 4 from J; bases not matched to a gene: 2. The germline CDR1 and CDR2 sequences are LNHDA and SQIVND (reference sequence). CDR3 length: 15 residues.

This chain uses TRBV15 with TRBJ1-2; the D is unclear. This CDR3 is built from 15 residues. With 0 bases removed from V and 6 bases from J, the gap between germline ends came to 14 bases. Per the germline V gene, CDR1 is LNHNV and CDR2 is YYDKDF (reference sequence). In DNA, the CDR3 is TGTGCCACCAGCAGAGATTTTCCGGGAGGCAATGGCTACACCTTC. This codes for CATSRDFPGGNGYTF.

This clonotype was picked up a small number of times. This rearrangement joins TRBV6-5 to TRBJ2-1; D is unresolved. The CDR3 extends over 15 amino acids. The V end was cut by 4 bases, the J end by 0 bases, with 10 bases between. Germline CDR1 and CDR2: MNHEY and SVGAGI. The CDR3 nucleotides read TGTGCCAGCAGTTCTACTGTGAGCTCCTACAATGAGCAGTTCTTC. Its translation: CASSSTVSSYNEQFF.

The rearrangement links TRBV30 to TRBJ1-1, with 7 bases identical to TRBD1. The CDR3 extends over 13 amino acids. Trimming took 1 base from V and 6 from J; bases not matched to a gene: 5. CDR1 and CDR2 (germline): GTSNPN, SVGIG (reference sequence). CDR3 in amino acids: CAWSEQGQAEAFF. CDR3 bases: TGTGCCTGGAGTGAACAGGGGCAAGCTGAAGCTTTCTTT.

This clonotype was detected many times. J is TRBJ2-1 and V is TRBV7-2; 8 positions match TRBD2. CDR1 is SGHTA and CDR2 is FQGNSA in the germline V gene. The junction had 2 bases not matched to a gene; V was cut back by 5 bases and J by 2 bases. The CDR3 covers 14 residues. The CDR3 protein is CASSPGLAYNEQFF. CDR3 bases: TGTGCCAGCAGCCCGGGACTAGCCTACAATGAGCAGTTCTTC.

This clonotype has a count of ten or more. V gene TRBV7-6 combines with J gene TRBJ2-7, with 14 bases matching TRBD2. Germline CDR1 reads SGHVS; CDR2 reads FNYEAQ. With V trimmed by 3 bases and J by 3 bases, 4 bases remained unmatched. The CDR3 runs 16 residues. The CDR3 DNA sequence: TGTGCCAGCAGCTTTCGACTAGCGGGAGGGGACTACGAGCAGTACTTC. It encodes CASSFRLAGGDYEQYF.